The text below deals with one TCR beta chain. Its antigen is not identified. PCR primers comprised 60 Vbeta and 13 Jbeta primers. Produced via immunoSEQ multiplex PCR; TCRdb's table is partial and in-frame only. The sample contains more than 100,000 clones, approximately 87% of which appear only once. This sample is drawn from a study of cytomegalovirus exposure and HLA in healthy donors. Study in general: Previous work identified roughly 120 million unique TCR beta sequences from around 200 million T cells.

Healthy bone marrow donors made up the donor group. Nominally healthy donors were sampled, though unrecorded immune exposures were likely. The V and J ends lost 0 bases and 4 bases, in that order; junction bases with no gene match: 12. Germline V gives CDR1 SGHDN, CDR2 FVKESK. This CDR3 has 18 residues. Regarding the study as a whole: TCR beta sequences reportedly predicted most subjects' HLA-A and HLA-B alleles accurately.

The sequence was collected from a middle-aged man in good health and CMV-seronegative. Sequences were obtained from PBMCs. The chain links TRBV14 to TRBJ2-1; 7 positions agree with TRBD2. For the CDR3, the DNA is TGTGCCAGCAGCCAAGAAGAGGGGTGGAGCGGGGAATACAATGAGCAGTTCTTC. It specifies CASSQEEGWSGEYNEQFF. The whole variable domain, filled in from reference TRBV14 and TRBJ2-1, reads EAGVTQFPSHSVIEKGQTVTLRCDPISGHDNLYWYRRVMGKEIKFLLHFVKESKQDESGMPNNRFLAERTGGTYSTLKVQPAELEDSGVYFCASSQEEGWSGEYNEQFFGPGTRLTVL.